These T cell receptor beta chains were read from a single sample in a study of blood T cell repertoires in COVID-19. Profiling relied on immunoSEQ multiplex PCR, and the TCRdb table lists in-frame clones only, not all of them. The sample carries tens of thousands of clones, 82% recorded once. Specimen: peripheral blood. The receptors were gathered from an older woman with acute or convalescent COVID-19. CDR3s include the opening cysteine and the closing phenylalanine or tryptophan. A D gene is named only where the DNA matches it firmly. The listing skips clone size in some rows; elsewhere it reads once, few, many or a size class.

V: TRBV5-1; D: TRBD1; J: TRBJ1-6; size: once; DNA: TGCGCCAGCTCAATAGGGGGCGCCTCCTATAATTCACCCCTCCACTTT; CDR3: CASSIGGASYNSPLHF
V: TRBV4-1; D: -; J: TRBJ2-3; size: -; DNA: TGCGCCAGCAGCCAAGATCACATCCGGGTCAGCACAGATACGCAGTATTTT; CDR3: CASSQDHIRVSTDTQYF
V: TRBV29-1; D: -; J: TRBJ2-1; size: once; DNA: TGCAGCGCCAACACAGGGCCTGAGCAGTTCTTC; CDR3: CSANTGPEQFF
V: TRBV12-3/TRBV12-4; D: -; J: TRBJ1-2; size: -; DNA: TGTGCCAGCAGTTTAGGGAGTCGGTTGGGCTACACCTTC; CDR3: CASSLGSRLGYTF
V: TRBV3-1/TRBV3-2; D: -; J: TRBJ1-1; size: -; DNA: TGTGCCAGCAGCCAGAGGAGACAGACTGAAGCTTTCTTT; CDR3: CASSQRRQTEAFF
V: TRBV27; D: -; J: TRBJ1-3; size: few; DNA: TGTGCCAGCAGTTTAACTGCGGGTTCACAACTCTCTGGAAACACCATATATTTT; CDR3: CASSLTAGSQLSGNTIYF
V: TRBV11-3; D: TRBD1; J: TRBJ2-7; size: -; DNA: TGTGCCAGCAGCGCCGCCACCGGGACAGGGGGCAGCGAGCAGTACTTC; CDR3: CASSAATGTGGSEQYF
V: TRBV9; D: TRBD2; J: TRBJ2-2; size: -; DNA: TGTGCCAGCAGCCGACTAGCGGAGAACACCGGGGAGCTGTTTTTT; CDR3: CASSRLAENTGELFF
V: TRBV30; D: -; J: TRBJ1-2; size: -; DNA: TGTGCCTGGAGGGTAACAGGGAAGTATGGCTACACCTTC; CDR3: CAWRVTGKYGYTF
V: TRBV6-4; D: TRBD2; J: TRBJ2-3; size: -; DNA: TGTGCCAGCAGTGAAACTAGCGGGACGACAGATACGCAGTATTTT; CDR3: CASSETSGTTDTQYF
V: TRBV6-5; D: TRBD1; J: TRBJ1-1; size: -; DNA: TGTGCCAGCAGTTACGGAGGGACAGCGAACACTGAAGCTTTCTTT; CDR3: CASSYGGTANTEAFF
V: TRBV6-6; D: TRBD1; J: TRBJ2-2; size: few; DNA: TGTGCCACCACAGGACAGGGGGCGAACACCGGGGAGCTGTTTTTT; CDR3: CATTGQGANTGELFF
V: TRBV6-1; D: -; J: TRBJ1-6; size: few; DNA: TGTGCCAGCAGTGAAAGAGGCCGTTCACCCCTCCACTTT; CDR3: CASSERGRSPLHF
V: TRBV18; D: TRBD2; J: TRBJ2-1; size: -; DNA: TGTGCCAGCTCACCAAGGCTAGCGGGAGTAAGTGAGCAGTTCTTC; CDR3: CASSPRLAGVSEQFF
V: TRBV7-6; D: -; J: TRBJ1-4; size: -; DNA: TGTGCCAGCAGCTTAGTGGGGGCAGGGGTGGAAAAACTGTTTTTT; CDR3: CASSLVGAGVEKLFF
V: TRBV28; D: -; J: TRBJ1-3; size: -; DNA: TGTGCCAGCAGTTTATTGGCCCGAAACACCATATATTTT; CDR3: CASSLLARNTIYF
V: TRBV7-8; D: TRBD2; J: TRBJ2-1; size: -; DNA: TGTGCCAGCAGCTTAAGTAGCGGGAGCTCCTACAATGAGCAGTTCTTC; CDR3: CASSLSSGSSYNEQFF
V: TRBV28; D: TRBD1; J: TRBJ1-6; size: -; DNA: TGTGCCAGCAGCCGACGGACAGGGAGGAATTCACCCCTCCACTTT; CDR3: CASSRRTGRNSPLHF
V: TRBV24-1; D: -; J: TRBJ2-7; size: -; DNA: TGTGCCACCGGGACACCATACGAGCAGTACTTC; CDR3: CATGTPYEQYF
V: TRBV19; D: -; J: TRBJ2-2; size: -; DNA: TGTGCCAGTGAGGACGGGGGAAAGGGCACCGGGGAGCTGTTTTTT; CDR3: CASEDGGKGTGELFF
V: TRBV28; D: -; J: TRBJ2-7; size: -; DNA: TGTGCCAGCAGGCGCGGGGCAGCACTGGAGCAGTACTTC; CDR3: CASRRGAALEQYF
V: TRBV11-1; D: TRBD1; J: TRBJ2-1; size: once; DNA: TGTGCCAGCAGCGTGGGGACAGGGGTCGATGAGCAGTTCTTC; CDR3: CASSVGTGVDEQFF
V: TRBV18; D: TRBD1; J: TRBJ2-5; size: -; DNA: TGTGCCAGCTCACCAACCTGGACAGGGGCAGCAAAAGAGACCCAGTACTTC; CDR3: CASSPTWTGAAKETQYF
V: TRBV3-1/TRBV3-2; D: -; J: TRBJ1-2; size: -; DNA: TGTGCCAGCAGCCACCCCCCCGGGACTGGGGAATATGGCTACACCTTC; CDR3: CASSHPPGTGEYGYTF
V: TRBV6-6; D: -; J: TRBJ2-1; size: once; DNA: TGTGCCAGCAGACTAGAGGCTTTCAATGAGCAGTTCTTC; CDR3: CASRLEAFNEQFF
V: TRBV28; D: TRBD1; J: TRBJ2-7; size: -; DNA: TGTGCCAGTTTCCGGGACAGGGGGTACGAGCAGTACTTC; CDR3: CASFRDRGYEQYF
V: TRBV5-1; D: -; J: TRBJ2-7; size: -; DNA: TGCGCCAGCAGCTTTACCATCGCACCGAAAGAGGAGTACTTC; CDR3: CASSFTIAPKEEYF